This entry features one TCR beta chain sequence. What it binds is not known. V lost 3 bases and J 5 bases, leaving 7 bases between the germline ends. Germline assignment: CDR1 MNHEY and CDR2 SMNVEV (reference sequence). The CDR3 consists of 13 residues. The sample is drawn from a study of shared clonotypes between healthy human individuals. General study findings and limits: Sequencing depth was expected to affect clonotype sharing among donors. Having only a few donors restricted how much genetic and exposure-history diversity was captured.

Some clones are missing from TCRdb's copy, which holds only in-frame ones; the method was immunoSEQ multiplex PCR. This table has about 2.3 million clones, under 95% appearing once. All the donors were Caucasian adults who lived in Nashville, Tennessee. The investigators split CD4+ cells into a CD45RA+ naive subset and a CD45RA-negative memory subset. This sequence originates from a young man in good health. Some clones in this sample may be carry-over from other donors' samples. The chain recombines TRBV27 with TRBJ1-4; unclear D gene. Source material: naive CD4+ T cells from PBMCs. Specified subset: CD45RA+ positively selected. Written as DNA, the CDR3 is TGTGCCAGCAGTTTCCGCGGGAATGAAAAACTGTTTTTT. Its translation is CASSFRGNEKLFF.